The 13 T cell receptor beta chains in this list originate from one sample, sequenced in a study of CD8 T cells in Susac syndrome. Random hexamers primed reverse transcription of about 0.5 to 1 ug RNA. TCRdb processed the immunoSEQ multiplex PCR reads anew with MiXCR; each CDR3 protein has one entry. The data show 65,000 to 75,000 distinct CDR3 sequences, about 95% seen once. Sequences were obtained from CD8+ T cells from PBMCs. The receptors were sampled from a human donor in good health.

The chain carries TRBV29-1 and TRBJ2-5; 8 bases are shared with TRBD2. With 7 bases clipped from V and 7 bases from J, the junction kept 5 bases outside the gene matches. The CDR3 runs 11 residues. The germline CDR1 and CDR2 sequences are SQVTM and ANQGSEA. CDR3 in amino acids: CSAGGVGTQYF. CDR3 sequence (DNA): TGCAGCGCGGGGGGGGTTGGGACCCAGTACTTC.

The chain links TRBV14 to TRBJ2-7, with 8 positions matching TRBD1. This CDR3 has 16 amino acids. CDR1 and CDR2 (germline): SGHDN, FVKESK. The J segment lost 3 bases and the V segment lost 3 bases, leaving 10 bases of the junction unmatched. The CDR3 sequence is CASSQGQESDDYEQYV. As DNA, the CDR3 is TGTGCCAGCAGCCAGGGACAGGAGTCTGATGACTACGAGCAGTACGTC.

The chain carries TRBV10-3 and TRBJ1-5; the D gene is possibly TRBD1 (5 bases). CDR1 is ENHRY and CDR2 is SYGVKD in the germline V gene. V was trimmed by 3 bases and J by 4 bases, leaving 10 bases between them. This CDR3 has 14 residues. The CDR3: CAISDGGWNQPQHF. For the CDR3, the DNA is TGTGCCATCAGTGATGGGGGATGGAATCAGCCCCAGCATTTT.

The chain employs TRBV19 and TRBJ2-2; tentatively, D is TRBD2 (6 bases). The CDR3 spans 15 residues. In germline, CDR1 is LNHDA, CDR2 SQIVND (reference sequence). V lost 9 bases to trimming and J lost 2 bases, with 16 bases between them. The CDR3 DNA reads TGTGCCAGCAGCTGGACGGGGGATAACACCGGGGAGCTGTTTTTT. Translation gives CASSWTGDNTGELFF.

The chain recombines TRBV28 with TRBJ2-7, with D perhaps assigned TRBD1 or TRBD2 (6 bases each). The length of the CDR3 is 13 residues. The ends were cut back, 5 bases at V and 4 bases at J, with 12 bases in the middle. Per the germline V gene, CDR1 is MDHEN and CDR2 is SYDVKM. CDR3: CASSGGLRYEQYV. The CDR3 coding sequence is TGTGCCAGCAGTGGGGGGCTGAGATACGAGCAGTACGTC.

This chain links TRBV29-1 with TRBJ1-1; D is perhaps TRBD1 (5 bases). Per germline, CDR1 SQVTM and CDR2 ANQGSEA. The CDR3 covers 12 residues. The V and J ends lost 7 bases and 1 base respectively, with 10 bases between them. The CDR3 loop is CSGYRGNTEAFF. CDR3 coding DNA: TGCAGCGGATATAGGGGGAACACTGAAGCTTTCTTT.

CDR3 residues: CASSLDPGSYEQYF. CDR3 coding DNA: TGTGCCAGCAGCTTAGACCCAGGGTCCTACGAGCAGTACTTC. This chain joins TRBV7-9 and TRBJ2-7; D perhaps matches TRBD1 (5 bases). With 1 base removed from V and 1 base from J, the gap between germline ends came to 8 bases. Per the germline V gene, CDR1 is SEHNR and CDR2 is FQNEAQ (reference sequence). This CDR3 region has 14 residues.

CDR3 DNA: TGTGCCAGCAGGACGACAGGGAGCACAGATACGCAGTATTTT. Amino acid sequence: CASRTTGSTDTQYF. This chain connects TRBV13 to TRBJ2-3; the match to TRBD1 covers 7 bases. The trim removed 6 bases at V and 0 bases at J, leaving 3 bases unmatched. Germline CDR1 PRHDT, CDR2 FYEKMQ (reference sequence). The CDR3 sequence is 14 residues long.

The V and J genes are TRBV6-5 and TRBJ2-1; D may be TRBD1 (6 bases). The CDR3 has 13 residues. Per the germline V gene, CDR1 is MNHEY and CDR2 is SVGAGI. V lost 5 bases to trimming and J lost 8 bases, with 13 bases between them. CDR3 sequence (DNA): TGTGCCAGCAGTCTAGACAGGACCGATGAGCAGTTCTTC. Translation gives CASSLDRTDEQFF.

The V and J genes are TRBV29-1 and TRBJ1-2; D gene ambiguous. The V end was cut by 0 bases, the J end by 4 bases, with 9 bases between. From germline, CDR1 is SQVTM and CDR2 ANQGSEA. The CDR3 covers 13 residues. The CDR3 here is CSVEDQGIYGYTF. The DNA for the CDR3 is TGCAGCGTTGAAGATCAAGGGATCTATGGCTACACCTTC.

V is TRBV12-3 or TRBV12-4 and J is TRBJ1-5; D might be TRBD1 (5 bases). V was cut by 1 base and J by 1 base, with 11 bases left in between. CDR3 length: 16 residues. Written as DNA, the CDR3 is TGTGCCAGCAGTTTAGAGGCAGGGCTGAGCAATCAGCCCCAGCATTTT. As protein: CASSLEAGLSNQPQHF.

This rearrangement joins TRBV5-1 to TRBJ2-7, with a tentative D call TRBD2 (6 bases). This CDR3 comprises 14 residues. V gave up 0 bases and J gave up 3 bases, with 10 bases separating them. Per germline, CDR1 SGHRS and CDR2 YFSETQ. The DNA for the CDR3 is TGCGCCAGCAGCTTGGCCCCCGGGGGCTACGAGCAGTACGTC. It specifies CASSLAPGGYEQYV.

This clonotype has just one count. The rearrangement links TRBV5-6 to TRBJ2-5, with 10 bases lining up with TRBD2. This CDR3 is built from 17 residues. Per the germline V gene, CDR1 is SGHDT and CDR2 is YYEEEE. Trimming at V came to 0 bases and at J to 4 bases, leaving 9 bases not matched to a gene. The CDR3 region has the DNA TGTGCCAGCAGCTTGGGCCCTAGCGGGGGCTTGTTAGAGACCCAGTACTTC. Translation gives CASSLGPSGGLLETQYF.